Given below is one TCR beta chain in context. The source of the sample is a study of technical replicates of blood from a handful of donors. Here immunoSEQ multiplex PCR was the method, and the copy in TCRdb shows in-frame clones only, minus some. The sample includes approximately 94,000 clones, 90% to 97% of them seen just once. Germline assignment: CDR1 SGHRS and CDR2 YFSETQ. The CDR3 is 14 residues long. The V and J ends lost 4 bases and 6 bases respectively, with 13 bases between them. The V call is TRBV5-1, the J call TRBJ2-2; TRBD2 might be the D (5 bases). What was sequenced was T cells isolated from PBMCs. This TCR was recovered from a human donor in good health. CDR3 bases: TGCGCCAGCAGCCCACCCGAGAGGGCCGGGGAGCTGTTTTTT. It specifies CASSPPERAGELFF.